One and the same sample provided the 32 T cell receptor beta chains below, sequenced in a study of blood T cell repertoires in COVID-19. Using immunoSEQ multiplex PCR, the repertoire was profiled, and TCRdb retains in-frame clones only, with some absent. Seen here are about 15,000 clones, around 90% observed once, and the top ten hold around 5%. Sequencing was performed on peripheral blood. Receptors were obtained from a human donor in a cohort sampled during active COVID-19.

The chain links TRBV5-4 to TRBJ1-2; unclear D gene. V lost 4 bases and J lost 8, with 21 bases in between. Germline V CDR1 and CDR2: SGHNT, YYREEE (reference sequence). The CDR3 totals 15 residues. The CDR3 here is CASSENSGNPGGYTF. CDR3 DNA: TGTGCCAGCAGCGAAAATTCGGGAAACCCTGGCGGCTACACCTTC. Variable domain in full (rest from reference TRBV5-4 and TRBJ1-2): ETGVTQSPTHLIKTRGQQVTLRCSSQSGHNTVSWYQQALGQGPQFIFQYYREEENGRGNFPPRFSGLQFPNYSSELNVNALELDDSALYLCASSENSGNPGGYTFGSGTRLTVV.

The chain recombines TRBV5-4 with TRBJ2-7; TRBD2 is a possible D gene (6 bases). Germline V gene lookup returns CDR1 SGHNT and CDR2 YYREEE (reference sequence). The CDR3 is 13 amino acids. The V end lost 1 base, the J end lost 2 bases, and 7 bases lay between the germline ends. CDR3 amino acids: CASSLRGTYEQYF. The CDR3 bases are TGTGCCAGCAGCTTGCGGGGGACCTACGAGCAGTACTTC.

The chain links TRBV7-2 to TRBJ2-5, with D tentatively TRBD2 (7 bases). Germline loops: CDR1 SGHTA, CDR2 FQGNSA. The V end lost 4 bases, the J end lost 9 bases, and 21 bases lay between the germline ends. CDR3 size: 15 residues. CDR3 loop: CASSSYVGGGAPQYF. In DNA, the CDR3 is TGTGCCAGCAGCTCATATGTCGGTGGGGGGGCTCCCCAGTACTTC.

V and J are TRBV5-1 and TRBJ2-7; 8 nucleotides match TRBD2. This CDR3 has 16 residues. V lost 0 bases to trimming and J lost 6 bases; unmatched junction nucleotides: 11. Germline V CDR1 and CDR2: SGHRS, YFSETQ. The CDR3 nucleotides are TGCGCCAGCAGCTTGGTCTCTGCGGGACGGGGGGGCGAGCAGTACTTC. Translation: CASSLVSAGRGGEQYF.

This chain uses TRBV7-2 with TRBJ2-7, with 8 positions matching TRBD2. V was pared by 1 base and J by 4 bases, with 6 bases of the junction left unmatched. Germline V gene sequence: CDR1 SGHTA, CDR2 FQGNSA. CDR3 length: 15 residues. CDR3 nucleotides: TGTGCCAGCAGCTTAGTTTGGGCGGGGGGATACGAGCAGTACTTC. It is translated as CASSLVWAGGYEQYF. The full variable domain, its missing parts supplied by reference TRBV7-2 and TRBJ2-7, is GAGVSQSPSNKVTEKGKDVELRCDPISGHTALYWYRQSLGQGLEFLIYFQGNSAPDKSGLPSDRFSAERTGGSVSTLTIQRTQQEDSAVYLCASSLVWAGGYEQYFGPGTRLTVT.

The CDR3 DNA is TGTGCCAGCAGTTTGGACCCGGGACACATCACTACCGGGGAGCTGTTTTTT. Translated: CASSLDPGHITTGELFF. The chain combines TRBV27 with TRBJ2-2, with D perhaps TRBD1 (6 bases). This CDR3 contains 17 residues. The germline V gene has CDR1 MNHEY and CDR2 SMNVEV (reference sequence). V lost 3 bases and J 5 bases, leaving 19 bases between the germline ends.

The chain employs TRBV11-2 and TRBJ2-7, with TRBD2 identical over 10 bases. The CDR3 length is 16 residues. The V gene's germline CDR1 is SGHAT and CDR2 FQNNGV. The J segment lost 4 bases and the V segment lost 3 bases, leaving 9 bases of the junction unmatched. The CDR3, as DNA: TGTGCCAGCAGCTTCCTCCTAGCGGGAGTAGCGTACGAGCAGTACTTC. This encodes CASSFLLAGVAYEQYF.

The CDR3 here is CASSISGWETQYF. In DNA, the CDR3 is TGTGCCAGTAGTATTTCCGGGTGGGAGACCCAGTACTTC. The rearrangement links TRBV19 to TRBJ2-5; no firm D call. The CDR3 contains 13 residues. V lost 3 bases and J 5 bases, leaving 10 bases between the germline ends. Germline CDR1 reads LNHDA; CDR2 reads SQIVND (reference sequence).

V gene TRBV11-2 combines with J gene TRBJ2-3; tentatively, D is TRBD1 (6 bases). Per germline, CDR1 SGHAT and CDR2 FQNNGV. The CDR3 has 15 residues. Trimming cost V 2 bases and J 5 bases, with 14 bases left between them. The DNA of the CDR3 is TGTGCCAGCAGCTTATGGGGGCCTCCTGGAGATACGCAGTATTTT. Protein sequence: CASSLWGPPGDTQYF.

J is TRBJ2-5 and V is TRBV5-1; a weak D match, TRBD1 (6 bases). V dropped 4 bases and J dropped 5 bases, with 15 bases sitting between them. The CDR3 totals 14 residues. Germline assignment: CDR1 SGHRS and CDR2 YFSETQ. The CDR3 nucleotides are TGCGCCAGCAGCGTACAGGGAATGCTGGAGACCCAGTACTTC. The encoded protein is CASSVQGMLETQYF.

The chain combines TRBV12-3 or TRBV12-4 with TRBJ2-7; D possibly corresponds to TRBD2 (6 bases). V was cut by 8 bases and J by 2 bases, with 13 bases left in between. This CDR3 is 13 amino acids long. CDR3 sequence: CASGGDGTYEQYF. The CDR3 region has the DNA TGTGCCAGCGGAGGGGACGGGACCTACGAGCAGTACTTC.

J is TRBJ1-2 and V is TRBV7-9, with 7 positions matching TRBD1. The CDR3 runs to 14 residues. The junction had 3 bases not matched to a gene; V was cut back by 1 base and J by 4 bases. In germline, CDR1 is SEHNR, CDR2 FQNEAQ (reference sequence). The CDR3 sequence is CASSLDRGSYGYTF. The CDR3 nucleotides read TGTGCCAGCAGCTTAGACAGGGGCAGCTATGGCTACACCTTC.

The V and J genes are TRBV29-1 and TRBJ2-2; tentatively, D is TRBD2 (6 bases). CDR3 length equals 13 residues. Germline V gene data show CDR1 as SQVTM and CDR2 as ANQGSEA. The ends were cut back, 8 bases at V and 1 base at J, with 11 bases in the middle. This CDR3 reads CSIKEGNTGELFF. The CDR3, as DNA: TGCAGCATCAAGGAGGGGAACACCGGGGAGCTGTTTTTT.

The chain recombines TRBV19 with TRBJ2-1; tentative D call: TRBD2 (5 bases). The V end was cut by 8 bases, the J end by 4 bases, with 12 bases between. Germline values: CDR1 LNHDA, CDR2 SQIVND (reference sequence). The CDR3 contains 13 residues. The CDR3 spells CASVDYLYNEQFF. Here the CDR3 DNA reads TGTGCCAGTGTAGACTATCTATACAATGAGCAGTTCTTC.

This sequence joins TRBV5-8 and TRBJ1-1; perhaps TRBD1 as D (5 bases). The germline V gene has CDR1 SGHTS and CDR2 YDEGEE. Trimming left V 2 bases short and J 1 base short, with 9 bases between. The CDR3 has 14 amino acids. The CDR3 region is CASSLRGQNTEAFF. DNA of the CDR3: TGTGCCAGCAGCTTAAGGGGCCAGAACACTGAAGCTTTCTTT. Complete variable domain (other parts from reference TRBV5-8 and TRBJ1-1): EAGVTQSPTHLIKTRGQQATLRCSPISGHTSVYWYQQALGLGLQFLLWYDEGEERNRGNFPPRFSGRQFPNYSSELNVNALELEDSALYLCASSLRGQNTEAFFGQGTRLTVV.

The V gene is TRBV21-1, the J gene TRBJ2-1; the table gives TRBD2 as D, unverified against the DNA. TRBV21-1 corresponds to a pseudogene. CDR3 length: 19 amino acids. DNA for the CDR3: TGTGCCAGCAGCAAAAGGGCTCGTTCGGAGCGGGACCCCTACAATGAGCAGTTCTTC. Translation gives CASSKRARSERDPYNEQFF.

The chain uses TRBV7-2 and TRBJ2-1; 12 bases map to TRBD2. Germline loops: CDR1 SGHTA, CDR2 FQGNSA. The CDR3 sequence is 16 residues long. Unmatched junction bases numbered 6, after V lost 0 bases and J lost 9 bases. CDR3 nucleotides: TGTGCCAGCAGCTTAGCGCAAACTAGCGGGAGGACTGAGCAGTTCTTC. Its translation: CASSLAQTSGRTEQFF. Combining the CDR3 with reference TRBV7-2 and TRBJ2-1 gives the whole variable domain GAGVSQSPSNKVTEKGKDVELRCDPISGHTALYWYRQSLGQGLEFLIYFQGNSAPDKSGLPSDRFSAERTGGSVSTLTIQRTQQEDSAVYLCASSLAQTSGRTEQFFGPGTRLTVL.

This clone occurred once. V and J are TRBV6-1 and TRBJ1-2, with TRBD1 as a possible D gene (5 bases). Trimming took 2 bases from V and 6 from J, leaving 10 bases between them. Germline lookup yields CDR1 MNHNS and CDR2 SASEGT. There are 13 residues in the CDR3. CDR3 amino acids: CASSEQQVHGYTF. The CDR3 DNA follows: TGTGCCAGCAGTGAACAACAGGTGCATGGCTACACCTTC.

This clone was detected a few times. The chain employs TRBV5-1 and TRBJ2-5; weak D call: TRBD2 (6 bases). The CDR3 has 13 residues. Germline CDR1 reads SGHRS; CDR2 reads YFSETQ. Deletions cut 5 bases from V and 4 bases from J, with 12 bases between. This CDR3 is CASRLMGGETQYF. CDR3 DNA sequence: TGCGCCAGCAGACTTATGGGAGGAGAGACCCAGTACTTC. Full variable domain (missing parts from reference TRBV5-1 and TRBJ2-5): KAGVTQTPRYLIKTRGQQVTLSCSPISGHRSVSWYQQTPGQGLQFLFEYFSETQRNKGNFPGRFSGRQFSNSRSEMNVSTLELGDSALYLCASRLMGGETQYFGPGTRLLVL.

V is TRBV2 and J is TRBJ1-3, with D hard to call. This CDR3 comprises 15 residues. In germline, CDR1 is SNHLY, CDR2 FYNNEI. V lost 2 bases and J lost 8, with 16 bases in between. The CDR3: CASSELMGGKDTIYF. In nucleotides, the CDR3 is TGTGCCAGCAGTGAACTGATGGGAGGGAAGGACACCATATATTTT.

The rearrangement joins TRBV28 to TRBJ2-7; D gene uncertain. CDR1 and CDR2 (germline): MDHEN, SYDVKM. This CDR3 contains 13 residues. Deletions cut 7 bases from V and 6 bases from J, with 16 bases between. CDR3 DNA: TGTGCCAGCACCACCAACTTTCCCTCCGAGCAGTACTTC. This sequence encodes CASTTNFPSEQYF.

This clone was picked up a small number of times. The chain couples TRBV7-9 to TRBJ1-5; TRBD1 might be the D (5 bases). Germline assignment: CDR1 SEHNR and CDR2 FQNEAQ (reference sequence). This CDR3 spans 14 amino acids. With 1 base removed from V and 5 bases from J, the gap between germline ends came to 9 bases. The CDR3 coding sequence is TGTGCCAGCAGCTTAGGGACCAGGGATCAGCCCCAGCATTTT. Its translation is CASSLGTRDQPQHF.

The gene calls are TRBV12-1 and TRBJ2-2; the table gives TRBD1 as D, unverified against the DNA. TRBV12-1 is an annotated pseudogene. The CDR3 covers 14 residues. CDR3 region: CASSLPDTTGELFF. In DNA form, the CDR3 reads TGTGCCAGCAGCTTACCCGACACAACCGGGGAGCTGTTTTTT.

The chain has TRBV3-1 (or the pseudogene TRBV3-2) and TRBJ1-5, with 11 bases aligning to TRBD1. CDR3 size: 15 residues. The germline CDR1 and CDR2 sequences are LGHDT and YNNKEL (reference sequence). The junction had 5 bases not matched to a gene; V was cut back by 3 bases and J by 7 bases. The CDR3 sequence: CASSQGGTGGQPQHF. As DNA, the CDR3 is TGTGCCAGCAGCCAGGGAGGGACAGGGGGACAGCCCCAGCATTTT.

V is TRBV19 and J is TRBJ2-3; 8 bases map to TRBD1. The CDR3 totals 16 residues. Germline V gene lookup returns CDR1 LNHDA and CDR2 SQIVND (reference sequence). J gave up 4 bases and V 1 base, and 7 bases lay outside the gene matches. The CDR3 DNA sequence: TGTGCCAGTAGTATAGGAGGGACAGGAGGTTCAGATACGCAGTATTTT. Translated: CASSIGGTGGSDTQYF. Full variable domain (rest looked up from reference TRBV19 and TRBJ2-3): DGGITQSPKYLFRKEGQNVTLSCEQNLNHDAMYWYRQDPGQGLRLIYYSQIVNDFQKGDIAEGYSVSREKKESFPLTVTSAQKNPTAFYLCASSIGGTGGSDTQYFGPGTRLTVL.

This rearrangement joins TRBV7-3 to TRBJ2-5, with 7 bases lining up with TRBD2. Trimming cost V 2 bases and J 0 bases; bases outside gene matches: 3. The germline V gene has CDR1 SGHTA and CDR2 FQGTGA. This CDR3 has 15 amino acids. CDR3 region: CASSLGGRDQETQYF. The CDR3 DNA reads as TGTGCCAGCAGCTTAGGGGGGAGGGACCAAGAGACCCAGTACTTC.

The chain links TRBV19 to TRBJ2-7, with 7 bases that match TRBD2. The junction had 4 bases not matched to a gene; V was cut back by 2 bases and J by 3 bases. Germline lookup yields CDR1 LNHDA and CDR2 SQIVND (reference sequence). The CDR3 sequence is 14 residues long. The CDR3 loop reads CASSISAGDYEQYF. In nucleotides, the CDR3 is TGTGCCAGTAGTATAAGTGCGGGGGACTACGAGCAGTACTTC.

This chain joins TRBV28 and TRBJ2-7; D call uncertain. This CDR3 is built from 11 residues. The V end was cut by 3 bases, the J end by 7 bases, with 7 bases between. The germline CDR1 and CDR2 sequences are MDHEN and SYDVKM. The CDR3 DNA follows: TGTGCCAGCAGTTTTGTGGAGGAGCAGTACTTC. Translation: CASSFVEEQYF.

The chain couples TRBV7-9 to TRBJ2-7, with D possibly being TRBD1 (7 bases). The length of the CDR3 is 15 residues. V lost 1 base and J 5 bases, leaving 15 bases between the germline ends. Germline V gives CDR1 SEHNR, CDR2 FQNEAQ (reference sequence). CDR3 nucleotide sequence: TGTGCCAGCAGCTTAGAGGAGACTAGGGGGCACGAGCAGTACTTC. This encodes CASSLEETRGHEQYF.

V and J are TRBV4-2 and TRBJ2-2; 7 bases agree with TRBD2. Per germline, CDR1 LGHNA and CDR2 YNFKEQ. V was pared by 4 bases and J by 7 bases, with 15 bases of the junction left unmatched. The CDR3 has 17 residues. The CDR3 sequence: CASSPHPKSGKDGELFF. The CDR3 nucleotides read TGTGCCAGCAGCCCTCACCCGAAGAGCGGGAAAGACGGGGAGCTGTTTTTT.

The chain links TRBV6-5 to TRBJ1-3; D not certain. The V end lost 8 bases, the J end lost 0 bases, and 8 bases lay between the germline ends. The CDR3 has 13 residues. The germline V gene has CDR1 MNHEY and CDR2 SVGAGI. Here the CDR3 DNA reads TGTGCCAGCTCCTCGGTCTCTGGAAACACCATATATTTT. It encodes CASSSVSGNTIYF.

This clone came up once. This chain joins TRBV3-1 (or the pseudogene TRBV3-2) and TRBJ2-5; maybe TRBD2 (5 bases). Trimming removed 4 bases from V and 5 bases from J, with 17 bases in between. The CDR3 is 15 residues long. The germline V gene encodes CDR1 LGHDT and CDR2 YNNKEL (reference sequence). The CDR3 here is CASSPTAGVPETQYF. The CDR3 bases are TGTGCCAGCAGCCCTACGGCCGGGGTCCCGGAGACCCAGTACTTC.